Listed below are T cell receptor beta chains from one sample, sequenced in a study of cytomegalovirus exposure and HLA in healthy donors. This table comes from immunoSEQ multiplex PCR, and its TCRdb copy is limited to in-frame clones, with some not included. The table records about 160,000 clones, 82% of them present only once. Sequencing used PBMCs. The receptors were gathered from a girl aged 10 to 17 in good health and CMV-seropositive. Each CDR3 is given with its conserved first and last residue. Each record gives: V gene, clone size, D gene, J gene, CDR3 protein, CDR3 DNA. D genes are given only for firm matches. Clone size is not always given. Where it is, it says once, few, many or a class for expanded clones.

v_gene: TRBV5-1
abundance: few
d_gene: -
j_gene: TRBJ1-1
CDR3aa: CASDTIPGQNTEAFF
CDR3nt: TGCGCCAGCGATACAATCCCGGGACAGAACACTGAAGCTTTCTTT

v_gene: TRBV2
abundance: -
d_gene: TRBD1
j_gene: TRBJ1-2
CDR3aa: CASSDARGQNGYTF
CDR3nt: TGTGCCAGCAGTGACGCCAGGGGGCAGAATGGCTACACCTTC

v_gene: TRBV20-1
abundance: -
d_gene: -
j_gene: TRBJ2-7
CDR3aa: CSAKGHLEQYF
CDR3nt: TGCAGTGCTAAAGGACACCTCGAGCAGTACTTC

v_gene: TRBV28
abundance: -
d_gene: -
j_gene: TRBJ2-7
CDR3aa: CASRGSLYYEQYF
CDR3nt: TGTGCCAGCAGGGGCAGCCTATACTACGAGCAGTACTTC

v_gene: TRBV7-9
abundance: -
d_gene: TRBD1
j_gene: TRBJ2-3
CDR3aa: CASSLEGQGYTDTQYF
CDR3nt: TGTGCCAGCAGCTTAGAGGGACAGGGCTACACAGATACGCAGTATTTT

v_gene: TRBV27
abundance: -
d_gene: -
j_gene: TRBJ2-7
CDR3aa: CASSLRTVVDEQYF
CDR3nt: TGTGCCAGCAGTCTTCGGACAGTCGTCGACGAGCAGTACTTC

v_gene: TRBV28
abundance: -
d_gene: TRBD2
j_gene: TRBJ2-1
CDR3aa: CASSFYSGLADYNEQFF
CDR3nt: TGTGCCAGCAGTTTCTACTCGGGACTAGCGGATTACAATGAGCAGTTCTTC

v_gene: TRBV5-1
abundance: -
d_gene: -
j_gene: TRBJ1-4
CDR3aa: CASSLLTVNEKLFF
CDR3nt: TGCGCCAGCAGCTTGCTGACAGTTAATGAAAAACTGTTTTTT

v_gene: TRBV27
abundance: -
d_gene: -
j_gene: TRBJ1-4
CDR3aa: CASSLRVKANEKLFF
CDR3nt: TGTGCCAGCAGTTTACGAGTCAAAGCTAATGAAAAACTGTTTTTT

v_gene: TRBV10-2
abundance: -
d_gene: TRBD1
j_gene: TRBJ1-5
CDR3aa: CASGRQGGQPQHF
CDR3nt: TGCGCCAGCGGTAGACAGGGAGGACAGCCCCAGCATTTT

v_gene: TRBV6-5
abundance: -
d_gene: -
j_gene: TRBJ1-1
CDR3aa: CASSMGRLNTEAFF
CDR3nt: TGTGCCAGCTCGATGGGCAGGTTGAACACTGAAGCTTTCTTT

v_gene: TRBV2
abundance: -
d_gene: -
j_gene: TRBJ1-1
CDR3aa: CASSYREVGTEAFF
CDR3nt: TGTGCCAGCAGTTACAGGGAAGTGGGCACTGAAGCTTTCTTT

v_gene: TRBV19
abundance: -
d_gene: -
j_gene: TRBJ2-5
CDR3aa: CASSMEGKTQYF
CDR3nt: TGTGCCAGTAGTATGGAGGGAAAGACCCAGTACTTC

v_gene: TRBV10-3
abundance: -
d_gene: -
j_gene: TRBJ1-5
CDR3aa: CATRGSNQPQHF
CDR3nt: TGTGCCACCCGGGGAAGCAATCAGCCCCAGCATTTT

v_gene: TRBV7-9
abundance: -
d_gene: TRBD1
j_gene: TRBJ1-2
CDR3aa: CASSPRQGALIGYGYTF
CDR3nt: TGTGCCAGCAGCCCCAGACAGGGGGCCCTCATCGGATATGGCTACACCTTC

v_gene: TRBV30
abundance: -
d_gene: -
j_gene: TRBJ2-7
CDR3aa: CAWSGRDSYEQYF
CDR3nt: TGTGCCTGGAGTGGCAGGGATTCCTACGAGCAGTACTTC

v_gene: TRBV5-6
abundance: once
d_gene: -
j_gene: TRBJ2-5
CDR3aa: CASSLGTHLQETQYF
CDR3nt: TGTGCCAGCAGCTTGGGGACACACCTCCAAGAGACCCAGTACTTC

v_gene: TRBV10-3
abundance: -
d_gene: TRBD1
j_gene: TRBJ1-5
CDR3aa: CATQRGQGGSNQPQHF
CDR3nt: TGTGCCACTCAACGAGGACAGGGGGGTAGCAATCAGCCCCAGCATTTT

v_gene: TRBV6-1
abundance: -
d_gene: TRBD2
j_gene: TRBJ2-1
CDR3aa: CASSEIFKLAGESHQGNEQFF
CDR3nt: TGTGCCAGCAGTGAAATTTTTAAACTAGCGGGAGAGTCTCATCAAGGCAATGAGCAGTTCTTC

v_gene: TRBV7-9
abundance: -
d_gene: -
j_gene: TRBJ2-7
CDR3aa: CASSLAGGRSYEQYF
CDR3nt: TGTGCCAGCAGCTTAGCGGGGGGACGCTCCTACGAGCAGTACTTC

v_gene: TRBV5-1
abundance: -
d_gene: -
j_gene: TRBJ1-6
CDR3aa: CASSPGRGVSPLHF
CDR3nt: TGCGCCAGCAGCCCCGGTCGCGGGGTCTCACCCCTCCACTTT